These 25 T cell receptor beta chains were sequenced from one sample in a study of early T cells in non-severe SARS-CoV-2 infection. TCRdb redid the calling of the 5' RACE reads with MiXCR, one entry per CDR3 protein. There are approximately 60,000 distinct CDR3 sequences in the sample; 10% to 15% occur only once, and around 3% lies in the top ten. The sample taken for sequencing was whole blood. The receptors here all came from an adult who was a healthcare worker with PCR-confirmed SARS-CoV-2 infection or an uninfected control (not recorded which).

This clonotype was seen a few times. The chain joins TRBV5-1 to TRBJ2-4; 12 bases are a match to TRBD2. With 0 bases clipped from V and 15 bases from J, the junction kept 7 bases outside the gene matches. Germline lookup yields CDR1 SGHRS and CDR2 YFSETQ. The CDR3 length is 14 residues. The CDR3 coding sequence is TGCGCCAGCAGCTTGGCCGGGACTAGCGGGCCGTTGTACTTC. The encoded protein is CASSLAGTSGPLYF.

This clonotype was seen ten or more times. The genes are TRBV6-1 and TRBJ2-7; the D gene is possibly TRBD1 (6 bases). This CDR3 is built from 14 residues. Looked up from germline, CDR1 is MNHNS and CDR2 is SASEGT. Deletions cut 2 bases from V and 6 bases from J, with 14 bases between. The CDR3 sequence: CASSEMTGPSEQYF. For the CDR3, the DNA is TGTGCCAGCAGTGAAATGACAGGCCCGAGCGAGCAGTACTTC.

This clonotype was seen at least ten times. The gene calls are TRBV29-1 and TRBJ2-2; D is unresolved. The CDR3 extends over 11 amino acids. Trimming took 6 bases from V and 8 from J, leaving 10 bases between them. CDR1 and CDR2 from the germline V gene are SQVTM and ANQGSEA. The CDR3 nucleotides are TGCAGCGTCCCCCGTGGGGGGGAGCTGTTTTTT. Residues: CSVPRGGELFF.

This clonotype was seen many times. The chain combines TRBV24-1 with TRBJ1-5; TRBD1 agrees at 10 bases. V shed 10 bases, J shed 4 bases, and the junction held 12 bases outside the gene matches. The CDR3 is made up of 16 amino acids. CDR1 is KGHDR and CDR2 is SFDVKD in the germline V gene. This CDR3 is CATADRDRGFNQPQHF. The CDR3 DNA follows: TGTGCCACAGCCGACCGGGACAGGGGATTTAATCAGCCCCAGCATTTT.

This clonotype was picked up a small number of times. The chain uses TRBV6-1 and TRBJ1-5; D uncertain. V lost 6 bases and J 6 bases, leaving 6 bases between the germline ends. The CDR3 runs 11 residues. The germline CDR1 and CDR2 sequences are MNHNS and SASEGT. In DNA, the CDR3 is TGTGCCAGCAGGGTGGGTCAGCCCCAGCATTTT. As protein: CASRVGQPQHF.

The rearrangement links TRBV3-1 to TRBJ2-7; 12 bases agree with TRBD2. The V segment lost 1 base and the J segment 2 bases; nucleotides outside the gene matches: 9. Germline CDR1 and CDR2: LGHDT and YNNKEL (reference sequence). CDR3 size: 18 residues. The CDR3 protein is CASSQGLAGVGLPYEQYF. The CDR3 region has the DNA TGTGCCAGCAGCCAAGGACTAGCGGGGGTCGGACTTCCCTACGAGCAGTACTTC.

This clonotype was picked up many times. The chain employs TRBV4-1 and TRBJ2-2; D is ambiguous. Germline assignment: CDR1 MGHRA and CDR2 YSYEKL. Trimming removed 1 base from V and 9 bases from J, with 9 bases in between. CDR3 length equals 13 residues. CDR3 nucleotides: TGCGCCAGCAGCCAAGGGGTTTACAGGGAGCTGTTTTTT. Protein product: CASSQGVYRELFF.

V and J are TRBV4-2 and TRBJ2-2; D gene ambiguous. The CDR3 contains 14 residues. V lost 2 bases and J lost 4, with 8 bases in between. CDR1 is LGHNA and CDR2 is YNFKEQ in the germline V gene. As DNA, the CDR3 is TGTGCCAGCAGCCAAAGATGGACCACCGGGGAGCTGTTTTTT. It is translated as CASSQRWTTGELFF.

Many counts were recorded for this clonotype. The V and J genes are TRBV5-5 and TRBJ2-2, with TRBD1 as a possible D gene (6 bases). CDR1 and CDR2 from the germline V gene are SGHKS and YYEKEE (reference sequence). The CDR3 is 14 amino acids. V shed 1 base and J shed 14 bases, with 18 bases lying between them. CDR3 DNA sequence: TGTGCCAGCAGCTTGAGGGCAGGGGCCGGCGAACTGTTTTTT. Translating it yields CASSLRAGAGELFF.

Note on this clonotype: This may stem from a read error, because a much larger clone lies one nucleotide away. This sequence joins TRBV7-6 and TRBJ2-1; 7 bases line up with TRBD2. The germline gives CDR1 SGHVS, CDR2 FNYEAQ. This CDR3 has 15 residues. Trimming cost V 9 bases and J 7 bases; bases outside gene matches: 15. The CDR3, as DNA: TGTGCCAGAAGCCCGGTCCCCTCCGGGGGGAATGAGCAGTTCTTC. It is translated as CARSPVPSGGNEQFF.

Many counts were recorded for this clonotype. The chain recombines TRBV12-3 or TRBV12-4 with TRBJ1-3; no clear D gene. The CDR3 consists of 14 residues. The V end lost 5 bases, the J end lost 2 bases, and 10 bases lay between the germline ends. Written as DNA, the CDR3 is TGTGCCAGCAGTCACTCGGGAACTGGAAACACCATATATTTT. It codes for CASSHSGTGNTIYF.

The chain employs TRBV24-1 and TRBJ2-3; 9 nucleotides match TRBD2. This CDR3 is 16 amino acids long. Germline trimming cut 4 bases from V and 2 bases from J; bases unmatched to any gene: 6. In germline, CDR1 is KGHDR, CDR2 SFDVKD. The CDR3 nucleotides are TGTGCCACCAGTGACCCGGGACTAGCCGCCACAGATACGCAGTATTTT. Its protein product is CATSDPGLAATDTQYF.

This clonotype was detected a few times. J is TRBJ1-3 and V is TRBV5-3; D may be TRBD1 (5 bases). TRBV5-3 is an open reading frame, and its role is uncertain. This CDR3 is 14 amino acids long. Trimming cost V 4 bases and J 0 bases, with 8 bases left between them. CDR3 loop: CARSLDTSGNTIYF. The CDR3 DNA follows: TGTGCCAGAAGCCTGGACACCTCTGGAAACACCATATATTTT.

The chain employs TRBV6-6 and TRBJ2-1; 11 bases are a match to TRBD1. The J segment lost 9 bases and the V segment lost 2 bases, leaving 12 bases of the junction unmatched. Germline V gives CDR1 MNHNY, CDR2 SVGAGI (reference sequence). CDR3 length equals 17 residues. This chain's CDR3 is CASSYTDRGRAASEQFF. The CDR3, as DNA: TGTGCCAGCAGTTACACGGACAGGGGGCGTGCGGCGAGTGAGCAGTTCTTC.

The V and J genes are TRBV5-1 and TRBJ2-3, with D possibly matching TRBD2 (5 bases). Trimming stripped 2 bases from V and 4 bases from J, with 8 bases between. Germline assignment: CDR1 SGHRS and CDR2 YFSETQ. CDR3 size: 13 residues. The CDR3 coding sequence is TGCGCCAGCAGCTTTGAGAGGGCAGATACGCAGTATTTT. Translation: CASSFERADTQYF.

This clonotype was seen many times. V gene TRBV12-3 or TRBV12-4 combines with J gene TRBJ2-5, with D unclear. This CDR3 has 16 amino acids. The V end was cut by 6 bases, the J end by 3 bases, with 20 bases between. CDR3: CASSPSGYLSKETQYF. The CDR3, as DNA: TGTGCCAGCAGCCCATCTGGGTACCTATCCAAAGAGACCCAGTACTTC.

In this sample, this clonotype turned up a few times. The V call is TRBV25-1, the J call TRBJ1-6; TRBD1 aligns across 9 bases. The junction had 2 bases not matched to a gene; V was cut back by 4 bases and J by 7 bases. The germline gives CDR1 MGHDK, CDR2 SYGVNS. The CDR3 runs 14 residues. The CDR3, as DNA: TGTGCCAGCAGTGGGACAGGGGTAAATTCACCCCTCCACTTT. Protein sequence: CASSGTGVNSPLHF.

This clonotype was detected many times. The chain uses TRBV11-3 and TRBJ2-2, with TRBD1 identical over 7 bases. Germline V gene sequence: CDR1 SGHNT, CDR2 YENEEA. V gave up 2 bases and J gave up 0 bases; unmatched junction bases: 6. The CDR3 is made up of 17 amino acids. The CDR3 protein is CASSLRSGTANTGELFF. The CDR3, as DNA: TGTGCCAGCAGCTTAAGGTCCGGGACAGCGAACACCGGGGAGCTGTTTTTT.

This clonotype occurred many times. The rearrangement joins TRBV27 to TRBJ2-3; 11 nucleotides align to TRBD2. The CDR3 has 15 amino acids. Germline-derived CDR1 and CDR2 are MNHEY and SMNVEV (reference sequence). Trimming at V came to 3 bases and at J to 4 bases, leaving 3 bases not matched to a gene. CDR3 nucleotide sequence: TGTGCCAGCAGTTTTACTAGCGGGAGTCCAGATACGCAGTATTTT. Its translation: CASSFTSGSPDTQYF.

In this sample, this clonotype turned up a few times. The gene calls are TRBV3-1 and TRBJ2-6; D remains unclear. Germline values: CDR1 LGHDT, CDR2 YNNKEL (reference sequence). Trimming removed 1 base from V and 1 base from J, with 8 bases in between. The CDR3 has 16 residues. The CDR3 DNA sequence: TGTGCCAGCAGCCAAGGAGCGTTTTCTGGGGCCAACGTCCTGACTTTC. Translation: CASSQGAFSGANVLTF.

The table lists this clonotype with many counts. The chain combines TRBV7-9 with TRBJ2-4, with D maybe TRBD2 (5 bases). V lost 8 bases to trimming and J lost 2 bases, with 7 bases between them. Germline CDR1 and CDR2: SEHNR and FQNEAQ (reference sequence). This CDR3 has 12 residues. CDR3 residues: CASEGSKNIQYF. In nucleotides, the CDR3 is TGTGCCAGCGAGGGATCCAAAAACATTCAGTACTTC.

In this sample, this clonotype turned up many times. CDR3: CSAKGPYDEQYF. As DNA, the CDR3 is TGCAGTGCTAAGGGACCCTACGACGAGCAGTACTTC. The J gene is TRBJ2-7, the V gene TRBV20-1; TRBD1 or TRBD2 may be the D gene (5 bases each). The CDR3 has 12 residues. Germline V gives CDR1 DFQATT, CDR2 SNEGSKA (reference sequence). Trimming removed 4 bases at V and 5 bases at J, with 12 bases between.

In this sample, this clonotype turned up many times. This chain joins TRBV19 and TRBJ1-2; 10 bases align to TRBD1. The CDR3 totals 15 residues. The J segment lost 1 base and the V segment lost 7 bases, leaving 6 bases of the junction unmatched. CDR1 and CDR2 (germline): LNHDA, SQIVND (reference sequence). In DNA, the CDR3 is TGTGCCAGTATCAGCCGGACAGGGGGTAACTATGGCTACACCTTC. It encodes CASISRTGGNYGYTF.

Ten or more counts support this clonotype. The chain combines TRBV29-1 with TRBJ1-2; TRBD1 is a possible D gene (5 bases). Per germline, CDR1 SQVTM and CDR2 ANQGSEA. CDR3 size: 13 residues. V lost 7 bases to trimming and J lost 7 bases, with 19 bases between them. In DNA form, the CDR3 reads TGCAGCGCCTCTGGGGCCGTCGAGGGTGGCTACACCTTC. It specifies CSASGAVEGGYTF.

This clonotype was seen many times. The chain links TRBV5-1 to TRBJ1-2; maybe TRBD1 (5 bases). Germline lookup yields CDR1 SGHRS and CDR2 YFSETQ. The CDR3 spans 15 residues. V was cut by 4 bases and J by 2 bases, with 15 bases left in between. CDR3 protein: CASSLGPPRNYGYTF. The CDR3, as DNA: TGCGCCAGCAGCCTGGGACCGCCAAGGAACTATGGCTACACCTTC.